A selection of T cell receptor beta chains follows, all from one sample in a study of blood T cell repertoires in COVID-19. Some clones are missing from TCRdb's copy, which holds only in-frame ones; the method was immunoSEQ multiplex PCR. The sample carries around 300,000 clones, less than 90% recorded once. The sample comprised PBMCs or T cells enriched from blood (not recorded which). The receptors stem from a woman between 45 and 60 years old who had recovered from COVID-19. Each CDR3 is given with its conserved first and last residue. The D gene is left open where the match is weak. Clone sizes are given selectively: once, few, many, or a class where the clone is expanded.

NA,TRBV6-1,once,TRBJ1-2,TGTGCCAGCAGTGACCGGACCAGGGGATCGGTAGGCTACACCTTC,CASSDRTRGSVGYTF
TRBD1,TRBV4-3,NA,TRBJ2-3,TGCGCCAGCAGCGAAAGAGTACCGGACAGGGGGAAAGATACGCAGTATTTT,CASSERVPDRGKDTQYF
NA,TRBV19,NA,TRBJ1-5,TGTGCCAGTAGTAAGGAAGAGGGTTTGGGCAATCAGCCCCAGCATTTT,CASSKEEGLGNQPQHF
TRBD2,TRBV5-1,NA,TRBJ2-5,TGCGCCAGCAGTCTTAGCGGGAGTGGGGGGTACCAAGAGACCCAGTACTTC,CASSLSGSGGYQETQYF
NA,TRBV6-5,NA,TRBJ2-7,TGTGCCAGCAGTTACGACTCAGCCACCTCCTACGAGCAGTACTTC,CASSYDSATSYEQYF
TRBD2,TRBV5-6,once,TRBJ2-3,TGTGCCAGCAGCTTGTCGCTAGCGGGAGGAGATACGCAGTATTTT,CASSLSLAGGDTQYF
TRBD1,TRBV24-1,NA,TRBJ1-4,TGTGCCACCAGTGAATCAACCGGGACAGGGGAAAAACTGTTTTTT,CATSESTGTGEKLFF
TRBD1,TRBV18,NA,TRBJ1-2,TGTGCCAGCTCCCTAGCCGGGACAGGGCAATATGGCTACACCTTC,CASSLAGTGQYGYTF
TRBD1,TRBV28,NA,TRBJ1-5,TGTGCCAGCAGTCGTCCAGGGGGCTTGAGCAATCAGCCCCAGCATTTT,CASSRPGGLSNQPQHF
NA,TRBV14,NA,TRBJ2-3,TGTGCCAGCAGCAAGGGACTCACACGGACAGATACGCAGTATTTT,CASSKGLTRTDTQYF
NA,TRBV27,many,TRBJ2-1,TGTGCCAGCAGTTTAACGTTAGCCAATGAGCAGTTCTTC,CASSLTLANEQFF
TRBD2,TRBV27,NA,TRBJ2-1,TGTGCCAGCAGCAACGGGGGGAGGGCCTTTAGCACCTACAATGAGCAGTTCTTC,CASSNGGRAFSTYNEQFF
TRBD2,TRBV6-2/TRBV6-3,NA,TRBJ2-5,TGTGCCAGCAGTTACACGGGGAGGGGAGAGACCCAGTACTTC,CASSYTGRGETQYF
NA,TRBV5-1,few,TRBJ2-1,TGCGCCAGCAGCCTACCCACGAATGAGCAGTTCTTC,CASSLPTNEQFF
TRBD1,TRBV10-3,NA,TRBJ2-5,TGTGCCATCAGGAAAGCGGCGACAGGGGAAGAGACCCAGTACTTC,CAIRKAATGEETQYF
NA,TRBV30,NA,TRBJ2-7,TGTGCCTGGGGACAGTCCTACGAGCAGTACTTC,CAWGQSYEQYF
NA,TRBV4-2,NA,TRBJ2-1,TGTGCCAGCAGCCAAGAGATTATGCGGAATGAGCAGTTCTTC,CASSQEIMRNEQFF
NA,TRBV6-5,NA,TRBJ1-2,TGTGCCACCCAGAGGGAGGAGATCTACACCTTC,CATQREEIYTF
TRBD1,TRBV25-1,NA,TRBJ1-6,TGTGCCAGCAGTCCACAGGGACAGGTTTCACCCCTCCACTTT,CASSPQGQVSPLHF
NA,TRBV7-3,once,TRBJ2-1,TGTGCCAGCAGCTTAAGAGCGGTTGCCTACAATGAGCAGTTCTTC,CASSLRAVAYNEQFF
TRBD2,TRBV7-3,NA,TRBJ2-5,TGTGCCAGCAGCGTTACGGGACTAGGCCAAGAGACCCAGTACTTC,CASSVTGLGQETQYF
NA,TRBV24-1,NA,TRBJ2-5,TGTGCCACCAGTGATTTGCGGAACACGGGGACAAAGCAAGAGACCCAGTACTTC,CATSDLRNTGTKQETQYF
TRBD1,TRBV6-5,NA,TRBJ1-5,TGTGCCAGCAGCCTAGCTAGGGGGCGTCAGCCCCAGCATTTT,CASSLARGRQPQHF
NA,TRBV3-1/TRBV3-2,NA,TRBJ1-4,TGTGCCAGCAGCCGACTGCCAGGGGAGACTGAAAAACTGTTTTTT,CASSRLPGETEKLFF
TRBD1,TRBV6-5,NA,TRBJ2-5,TGTGCCAGCAGTTACGGGACAGGGACCCAGTACTTC,CASSYGTGTQYF
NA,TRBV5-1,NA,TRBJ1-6,TGCGCCAGCAGCTTGGTCCAGAATAATTCACCCCTCCACTTT,CASSLVQNNSPLHF
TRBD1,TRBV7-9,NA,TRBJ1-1,TGTGCCAGCAGCTTAGTCCAGGGGGCTGAAGCTTTCTTT,CASSLVQGAEAFF
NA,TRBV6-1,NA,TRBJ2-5,TGTGCCAGCAGTGAAGGGACTCCCAAGTGGGAGACCCAGTACTTC,CASSEGTPKWETQYF
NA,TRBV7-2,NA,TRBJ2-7,TGTGCCAGCAGCTCAATGTCCGAGCAGTACTTC,CASSSMSEQYF
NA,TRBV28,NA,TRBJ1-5,TGTGCCAGCAGATACGACAGGTCCCATCAGCCCCAGCATTTT,CASRYDRSHQPQHF